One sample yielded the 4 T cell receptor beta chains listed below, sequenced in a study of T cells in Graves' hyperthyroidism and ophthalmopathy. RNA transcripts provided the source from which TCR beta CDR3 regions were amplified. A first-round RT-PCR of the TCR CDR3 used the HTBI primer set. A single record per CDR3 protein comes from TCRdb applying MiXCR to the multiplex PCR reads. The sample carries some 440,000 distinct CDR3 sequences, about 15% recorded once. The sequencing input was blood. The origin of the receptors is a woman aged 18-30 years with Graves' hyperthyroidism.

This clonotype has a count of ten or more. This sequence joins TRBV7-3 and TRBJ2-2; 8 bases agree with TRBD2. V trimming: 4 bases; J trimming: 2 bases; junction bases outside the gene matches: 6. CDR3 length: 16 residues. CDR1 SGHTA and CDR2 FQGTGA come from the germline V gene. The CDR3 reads CASSSLAGYNTGELFF. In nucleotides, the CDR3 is TGTGCCAGCAGCTCGTTAGCGGGGTATAACACCGGGGAGCTGTTTTTT. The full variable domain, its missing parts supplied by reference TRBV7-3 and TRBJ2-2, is GAGVSQTPSNKVTEKGKYVELRCDPISGHTALYWYRQSLGQGPEFLIYFQGTGAADDSGLPNDRFFAVRPEGSVSTLKIQRTERGDSAVYLCASSSLAGYNTGELFFGEGSRLTVL.

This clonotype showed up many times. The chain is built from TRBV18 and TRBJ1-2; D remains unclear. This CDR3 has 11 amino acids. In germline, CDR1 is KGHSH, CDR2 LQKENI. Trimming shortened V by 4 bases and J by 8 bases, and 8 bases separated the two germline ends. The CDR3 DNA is TGTGCCAGCTCACGCCTTGGAGGCTACACCTTC. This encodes CASSRLGGYTF. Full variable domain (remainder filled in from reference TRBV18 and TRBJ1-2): NAGVMQNPRHLVRRRGQEARLRCSPMKGHSHVYWYRQLPEEGLKFMVYLQKENIIDESGMPKERFSAEFPKEGPSILRIQQVVRGDSAAYFCASSRLGGYTFGSGTRLTVV.

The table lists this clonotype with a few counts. Here the CDR3 reads CASSMEWYRTEAFF. The CDR3 bases are TGTGCCAGTAGTATGGAATGGTACCGCACTGAAGCTTTCTTT. The chain links TRBV19 to TRBJ1-1, with D unresolved. V lost 3 bases, J lost 4 bases, and 12 bases lay in between. Germline values: CDR1 LNHDA, CDR2 SQIVND (reference sequence). This CDR3 spans 14 amino acids. Looking up the rest from reference TRBV19 and TRBJ1-1 gives the full variable domain: DGGITQSPKYLFRKEGQNVTLSCEQNLNHDAMYWYRQDPGQGLRLIYYSQIVNDFQKGDIAEGYSVSREKKESFPLTVTSAQKNPTAFYLCASSMEWYRTEAFFGQGTRLTVV.

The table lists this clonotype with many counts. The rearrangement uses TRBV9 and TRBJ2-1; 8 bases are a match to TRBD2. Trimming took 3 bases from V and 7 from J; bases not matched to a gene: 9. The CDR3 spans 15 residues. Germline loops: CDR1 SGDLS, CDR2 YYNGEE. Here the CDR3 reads CASSESGTSWNEQFF. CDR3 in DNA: TGTGCCAGCAGCGAATCCGGGACTAGTTGGAATGAGCAGTTCTTC.